Detailed here is one T cell receptor (beta chain). Its antigen remains unknown. The data belong to a study of response to subunit inactivated influenza vaccine. Study-wide results and caveats: The study's authors posited that every seasonal influenza vaccination enlists few new T cells.

TCRdb recomputed calls from the RT-PCR reads with MiXCR, one row per CDR3 protein. Here the sample spans approximately 480,000 distinct CDR3 sequences, roughly 9.8% being singletons. Germline CDR1 KGHDR, CDR2 SFDVKD. Trimming took off 4 bases at V and 3 bases at J, with 8 bases between the two ends. The CDR3 contains 14 residues. This receptor was identified in a man over 45 who received an inactivated influenza vaccine. The input for sequencing was PBMCs from blood, taken roughly 47 days after vaccination. The rearrangement joins TRBV24-1 to TRBJ2-2, with D hard to call. The DNA for the CDR3 is TGTGCCACCAGTGACCCCTTTGACACCGGGGAGCTGTTTTTT. Translation: CATSDPFDTGELFF.